This TCR beta chain is from a study of blood T cell repertoires in COVID-19. Produced via immunoSEQ multiplex PCR; TCRdb's table is partial and in-frame only. In the table there are 110,000 to 150,000 clones, just over 85% of which are singletons. Trimming took off 2 bases at V and 2 bases at J, with 13 bases between the two ends. The CDR3 is 15 residues long. From germline, CDR1 is SGHDT and CDR2 YYEEEE. This TCR came from a woman aged 55-70 years with acute or convalescent COVID-19. The chain links TRBV5-6 to TRBJ1-2, with no clear D. Material for sequencing was peripheral blood. CDR3 nucleotide sequence: TGTGCCAGCAGCTTTAGTCACATGAGGAACTATGGCTACACCTTC. It specifies CASSFSHMRNYGYTF. Variable domain in full (rest from reference TRBV5-6 and TRBJ1-2): DAGVTQSPTHLIKTRGQQVTLRCSPKSGHDTVSWYQQALGQGPQFIFQYYEEEERQRGNFPDRFSGHQFPNYSSELNVNALLLGDSALYLCASSFSHMRNYGYTFGSGTRLTVV.